This entry features one TCR beta chain sequence. Its antigen is still unknown. This record belongs to a study of T cells expressing NK-cell markers (dated by TCRdb to about 2020). Regarding the complete study: Three sorted T-cell subsets (CD3+CD56+NKG2C+, CD3+CD56+NKG2C- and CD3+CD56-NKG2C+) from under ten donors had their TCR beta-chain repertoires profiled. Of the eight sequenced donors, seven were found to be HCMV-seropositive and one was found to be HCMV-seronegative. Randomly selected healthy volunteers, three men and five women, were used as the eight sequenced donors. The libraries were sequenced on Illumina HiSeq 2000/2500, MiSeq or NextSeq, producing 2 x 150 bp reads.

HCMV serostatus was determined by detecting HCMV-specific IgG in serum with a commercial ELISA kit. Peripheral blood mononuclear cells were isolated from blood by Ficoll density gradient centrifugation. TCRdb names Illumina HiSeq 2000 as the instrument used. TCR beta cDNA libraries were prepared using 5'RACE template switching, which introduced a universal primer site and unique molecular identifiers. cDNA synthesis was primed from the TCR beta constant segment and was followed by two successive PCR amplification steps. The authors' analysis ran thus. Reads were demultiplexed and grouped by UMI with MIGEC, and clonotypes were assembled and quantified with MiTCR. Only TCR cDNA sequences supported by at least two reads were kept to exclude erroneous sequences. The tcR package was used for downstream repertoire analysis, and clonotypes were matched across fractions by CDR3 nucleotide sequence plus V segment. VDJmatch was used to annotate antigen specificity against VDJdb, with one amino acid substitution in CDR3 permitted. Based on TCRdb reprocessing of the reads, there is one entry per CDR3 protein sequence, and DNA is missing. The V and J calls here are based on TCRdb, not the publication. The sample's clone listing holds about 150,000 distinct CDR3 sequences. The ten most abundant clones make up over 35% of the sample.

Findings and caveats that apply to the study as a whole: For several donors, the dominant CD3+CD56+NKG2C+ clonotypes were among the top 10 CD8+ clonotypes and accounted for roughly 1.0-7.5% of CD8+ T cells. Those dominant clonotypes were again the most abundant among CD3+CD56-NKG2C+ cells in a few donors, at about 25-60.1%. Whether the expanded NKG2C-expressing T cell clones were specific for HCMV antigens was left unclear.

Including the terminal cysteine and phenylalanine, the CDR3 comprises 14 residues. The DNA is not on file. The germline V gene (reference sequence) specifies PRHDT as CDR1 and FYEKMQ as CDR2. The material sequenced was blood T cells: a sorted CD56 or NKG2C T cell subset, CD4+ or CD8+ T cells, or bulk PBMC T cells (not recorded which). The rearrangement joined TRBV13 to TRBJ2-1; TCRdb lists TRBD2, though no DNA is available to test this call. The receptor was derived from a woman in her forties or fifties in good health. Donor details come from another sample of the same person, matched by shared clones. The encoded CDR3 is CASSGREQYNEQFF.